A single sample gave rise to the 9 T cell receptor beta chains below, sequenced in a study of T cells in localized non-small cell lung cancer. Some clones are missing from TCRdb's copy, which holds only in-frame ones; the method was immunoSEQ multiplex PCR. The table lists tens of thousands of clones, roughly 86% of them singletons. Sample: peripheral blood, taken before any cancer treatment. The receptors were gathered from a man aged 40-75 years with stage I squamous cell lung carcinoma.

This clone was seen just once. V and J are TRBV7-9 and TRBJ2-1; D gene uncertain. Germline-derived CDR1 and CDR2 are SEHNR and FQNEAQ (reference sequence). Trimming removed 4 bases at V and 4 bases at J, with 11 bases between. The CDR3 length is 14 residues. The CDR3 reads CASSYSRAYNEQFF. The CDR3 nucleotides read TGTGCCAGCAGCTACAGTCGGGCTTACAATGAGCAGTTCTTC.

CDR3 bases: TGTGCCAGTAGTATATCAACAGGGGGCTATGGCTACACCTTC. It encodes CASSISTGGYGYTF. The rearrangement joins TRBV19 to TRBJ1-2; 8 bases agree with TRBD1. The CDR3 has 14 residues. Trimming removed 2 bases from V and 4 bases from J; junction bases left unmatched: 3. Germline CDR1 LNHDA, CDR2 SQIVND (reference sequence).

The rearrangement links TRBV5-1 to TRBJ2-1; 7 nucleotides line up with TRBD2. Germline V gene data show CDR1 as SGHRS and CDR2 as YFSETQ. The CDR3 is made up of 14 amino acids. V trimming: 6 bases; J trimming: 0 bases; junction bases outside the gene matches: 3. This CDR3 is CASKGLYSYNEQFF. CDR3 DNA: TGCGCCAGCAAGGGACTATACTCCTACAATGAGCAGTTCTTC.

The chain has TRBV6-6 and TRBJ2-4; D ambiguous. Trimming removed 5 bases at V and 0 bases at J, with 14 bases between. The CDR3 is 16 residues long. Looked up from germline, CDR1 is MNHNY and CDR2 is SVGAGI (reference sequence). CDR3 bases: TGTGCCAGCAGTCGTCAAGCCGGCCAAGCCAAAAACATTCAGTACTTC. It is translated as CASSRQAGQAKNIQYF.

This chain connects TRBV5-4 to TRBJ1-1; possible D gene TRBD1, 6 bases. V lost 2 bases, J lost 0 bases, and 8 bases lay in between. This CDR3 comprises 14 residues. Germline CDR1 is SGHNT and CDR2 is YYREEE (reference sequence). This CDR3 is CASSFRDMNTEAFF. The CDR3 DNA is TGTGCCAGCAGCTTCAGGGACATGAACACTGAAGCTTTCTTT.

The chain combines TRBV13 with TRBJ1-1, with D perhaps matching TRBD1 (6 bases). Germline V lookup: CDR1 PRHDT, CDR2 FYEKMQ (reference sequence). CDR3 length: 13 amino acids. Between the trimmed V and J ends, which lost 4 bases and 1 base, there was a span of 7 bases. The CDR3 nucleotides read TGTGCCAGCAGCTCACAGGGGAACACTGAAGCTTTCTTT. Protein product: CASSSQGNTEAFF.

The chain couples TRBV4-1 to TRBJ2-5, with TRBD2 matching over 7 bases. The V segment lost 4 bases and the J segment 5 bases; nucleotides outside the gene matches: 16. The CDR3 runs 17 residues. Germline CDR1 MGHRA, CDR2 YSYEKL. Here the CDR3 DNA reads TGCGCCAGCAGCCTCCGGGCCCGCGGGGTCGGGGGGGAGACCCAGTACTTC. Protein product: CASSLRARGVGGETQYF.

This chain connects TRBV25-1 to TRBJ1-6, with D possibly TRBD1 on 5 matching bases. The V gene lost 1 base and the J gene lost 7 bases, with 11 bases spanning the gap. The CDR3 runs to 15 residues. Germline assignment: CDR1 MGHDK and CDR2 SYGVNS. This CDR3 reads CASSESGVGNSPLHF. The CDR3 DNA is TGTGCCAGCAGTGAATCGGGGGTTGGGAATTCACCCCTCCACTTT. Using reference TRBV25-1 and TRBJ1-6 for the parts outside the CDR3, the full variable domain is EADIYQTPRYLVIGTGKKITLECSQTMGHDKMYWYQQDPGMELHLIHYSYGVNSTEKGDLSSESTVSRIRTEHFPLTLESARPSHTSQYLCASSESGVGNSPLHFGNGTRLTVT.

V and J are TRBV9 and TRBJ2-2; no reliable D call. Trimming took 5 bases from V and 1 from J, leaving 18 bases between them. This CDR3 is built from 17 residues. Germline V gene sequence: CDR1 SGDLS, CDR2 YYNGEE. As DNA, the CDR3 is TGTGCCAGCAGGGGGATCCGGGCCTCGGGGAACACCGGGGAGCTGTTTTTT. It specifies CASRGIRASGNTGELFF.